One and the same sample provided the 2 T cell receptor beta chains below, sequenced in a study of blood T cell repertoires in COVID-19. TCRdb's copy holds only in-frame clones and misses some; the assay was immunoSEQ multiplex PCR. The sample consists of about 110,000 clones, 65% to 80% of them appearing once. The sequenced material came from peripheral blood. The receptor source for this set is a woman aged 60 to 75 with acute or convalescent COVID-19.

The rearrangement uses TRBV30 and TRBJ1-1; D unresolved. This CDR3 has 12 amino acids. With 8 bases removed from V and 0 bases from J, the gap between germline ends came to 10 bases. Looked up from germline, CDR1 is GTSNPN and CDR2 is SVGIG (reference sequence). The CDR3 sequence: CASTGMNTEAFF. In DNA form, the CDR3 reads TGTGCCAGCACCGGGATGAACACTGAAGCTTTCTTT.

The chain joins TRBV7-9 to TRBJ1-2; a weak D match, TRBD1 (5 bases). Germline V gene data show CDR1 as SEHNR and CDR2 as FQNEAQ (reference sequence). The CDR3 runs 14 residues. Trimming pared 1 base from V and 7 bases from J, leaving 13 bases between. This CDR3 reads CASSLDQGTVGYTF. CDR3 DNA: TGTGCCAGCAGCTTAGACCAGGGTACCGTTGGCTACACCTTC. Full variable domain (missing parts from reference TRBV7-9 and TRBJ1-2): DTGVSQNPRHKITKRGQNVTFRCDPISEHNRLYWYRQTLGQGPEFLTYFQNEAQLEKSRLLSDRFSAERPKGSFSTLEIQRTEQGDSAMYLCASSLDQGTVGYTFGSGTRLTVV.